Shown below are 16 T cell receptor beta chains from a single sample sequenced in a study of patients and donors after allogeneic stem cell transplantation. TCRdb recomputed calls from the RT-PCR reads with MiXCR, one row per CDR3 protein. Of about 960,000 distinct CDR3 sequences listed, roughly 18% are singletons. Sequencing input: blood, either unsorted or a sorted T cell fraction (not recorded which). The receptor set was obtained from a human donor who was either an allogeneic HSCT recipient or a stem cell or donor lymphocyte infusion donor (not recorded which). It is not recorded whose cells these are; they may come from a transplant donor.

The chain links TRBV20-1 to TRBJ1-3; D is perhaps TRBD1 (6 bases). The CDR3 contains 15 residues. Trimming left V 3 bases short and J 0 bases short, with 12 bases between. Germline V lookup: CDR1 DFQATT, CDR2 SNEGSKA (reference sequence). The CDR3 sequence: CSASRQARSGNTIYF. In nucleotides, the CDR3 is TGCAGTGCTAGTAGACAGGCTCGCTCTGGAAACACCATATATTTT.

The chain combines TRBV5-6 with TRBJ2-4, with 11 bases that match TRBD1. Germline V CDR1 and CDR2: SGHDT, YYEEEE. The CDR3 totals 16 residues. J was trimmed by 2 bases and V by 4 bases; bases with no gene match: 5. The CDR3 sequence is CASSQGQGVTKNIQYF. The DNA for the CDR3 is TGTGCCAGCAGCCAGGGACAGGGGGTGACCAAAAACATTCAGTACTTC.

Many counts were recorded for this clonotype. The J gene is TRBJ2-7, the V gene TRBV12-3 or TRBV12-4; 9 bases fit TRBD1. V dropped 2 bases and J dropped 8; count of bases not matched to a gene: 4. This CDR3 comprises 13 residues. CDR3 residues: CASSLSQGAKQYF. CDR3 coding DNA: TGTGCCAGCAGTTTATCACAGGGGGCTAAGCAGTACTTC.

The rearrangement links TRBV5-1 to TRBJ1-5, with a possible D match to TRBD1 (6 bases). The CDR3 extends over 13 amino acids. Trimming cost V 4 bases and J 6 bases, with 11 bases left between them. Germline V gene sequence: CDR1 SGHRS, CDR2 YFSETQ. The CDR3 reads CASSPTGIQPQHF. The CDR3, as DNA: TGCGCCAGCAGCCCCACAGGGATTCAGCCCCAGCATTTT.

The chain couples TRBV20-1 to TRBJ2-3, with 10 bases lining up with TRBD2. This CDR3 has 16 amino acids. Germline V gene sequence: CDR1 DFQATT, CDR2 SNEGSKA (reference sequence). J gave up 8 bases and V 3 bases, and 14 bases lay outside the gene matches. CDR3 nucleotides: TGCAGTGCTAGCCCCCGTGATAGCGGGAGGAGGGGTACGCAGTATTTT. Amino acids: CSASPRDSGRRGTQYF.

This clonotype was seen a handful of times. The gene calls are TRBV4-1 and TRBJ2-3; 8 nucleotides line up with TRBD1. CDR1 and CDR2 (germline): MGHRA, YSYEKL. V was clipped by 5 bases and J by 0 bases; unmatched bases: 10. CDR3 length equals 17 residues. CDR3 bases: TGCGCCAGCAGCTTTCAAGTAAGACAGGGGAGCACAGATACGCAGTATTTT. Translating gives CASSFQVRQGSTDTQYF.

This clonotype has more than one count but fewer than ten. The rearrangement links TRBV3-1 to TRBJ1-2; TRBD1 matches at 7 bases. With V trimmed by 5 bases and J by 2 bases, 8 bases remained unmatched. The CDR3 has 15 residues. Looked up from germline, CDR1 is LGHDT and CDR2 is YNNKEL (reference sequence). CDR3 nucleotides: TGTGCCAGCAGCTCCGAGGGGGCAGGAAACTATGGCTACACCTTC. The encoded protein is CASSSEGAGNYGYTF.

The chain couples TRBV7-3 to TRBJ1-1; the D is unclear. CDR1 SGHTA and CDR2 FQGTGA come from the germline V gene. V lost 4 bases, J lost 6 bases, and 12 bases lay in between. The CDR3 spans 13 residues. The CDR3 coding sequence is TGTGCCAGCAGCTCCGGAGGGTCGGCTGAAGCTTTCTTT. The encoded protein is CASSSGGSAEAFF.

V is TRBV2 and J is TRBJ1-4, with TRBD1 as a possible D gene (6 bases). The germline V gene has CDR1 SNHLY and CDR2 FYNNEI. The CDR3 covers 16 residues. V was clipped by 3 bases and J by 2 bases, with 13 bases between them. The CDR3 loop is CASSDGGAWTNEKLFF. The CDR3 DNA reads TGTGCCAGCAGTGACGGGGGGGCTTGGACTAATGAAAAACTGTTTTTT.

A few counts support this clonotype. J is TRBJ2-7 and V is TRBV20-1; D could derive from TRBD1 or TRBD2 (5 bases each). The V end lost 3 bases, the J end lost 1 base, and 10 bases lay between the germline ends. CDR1 and CDR2 from the germline V gene are DFQATT and SNEGSKA (reference sequence). This CDR3 spans 13 amino acids. CDR3 coding DNA: TGCAGTGCTAGTTGGGGCGGGTCCTACGAGCAGTACTTC. As protein: CSASWGGSYEQYF.

This clonotype showed up just a few times. The chain is built from TRBV30 and TRBJ2-3; possibly TRBD1 or TRBD2 for D (5 bases each). The germline V and J ends were trimmed by 7 bases and 6 bases, with 20 bases remaining between them. The germline gives CDR1 GTSNPN, CDR2 SVGIG (reference sequence). This CDR3 contains 14 residues. The CDR3 region has the DNA TGTGCCTCGAAGAGGTCCCGGGGCTCTGATACGCAGTATTTT. Protein: CASKRSRGSDTQYF. The variable domain in full, completed from reference TRBV30 and TRBJ2-3, reads SQTIHQWPATLVQPVGSPLSLECTVEGTSNPNLYWYRQAAGRGLQLLFYSVGIGQISSEVPQNLSASRPQDRQFILSSKKLLLSDSGFYLCASKRSRGSDTQYFGPGTRLTVL.

This sequence joins TRBV11-2 and TRBJ1-3, with 8 bases aligning to TRBD1. This CDR3 has 13 residues. J was trimmed by 2 bases and V by 8 bases; bases with no gene match: 2. In germline, CDR1 is SGHAT, CDR2 FQNNGV. The DNA of the CDR3 is TGTGCCAGCGGACAGGGTACTGGAAACACCATATATTTT. It encodes CASGQGTGNTIYF.

At least ten counts were recorded for this clonotype. The chain links TRBV12-3 or TRBV12-4 to TRBJ1-1; maybe TRBD1 (5 bases). Trimming pared 3 bases from V and 1 base from J, leaving 9 bases between. CDR3 length: 14 residues. CDR3 bases: TGTGCCAGCAGTTTTAGGGGCAGGAACACTGAAGCTTTCTTT. Translating it yields CASSFRGRNTEAFF.

The chain uses TRBV30 and TRBJ2-5, with a weak D call TRBD2 (5 bases). Trimming removed 3 bases at V and 1 base at J, with 15 bases between. CDR3 length: 15 amino acids. The germline V gene has CDR1 GTSNPN and CDR2 SVGIG (reference sequence). The CDR3 nucleotides are TGTGCCTGGAGCGTGAGGCTAGCCGTCCAAGAGACCCAGTACTTC. It codes for CAWSVRLAVQETQYF. The full variable domain, completed using reference TRBV30 and TRBJ2-5, is SQTIHQWPATLVQPVGSPLSLECTVEGTSNPNLYWYRQAAGRGLQLLFYSVGIGQISSEVPQNLSASRPQDRQFILSSKKLLLSDSGFYLCAWSVRLAVQETQYFGPGTRLLVL.

In its sample, this clonotype was seen a few times. The V gene is TRBV18, the J gene TRBJ2-1; the match to TRBD2 covers 7 bases. CDR1 KGHSH and CDR2 LQKENI come from the germline V gene. The CDR3 runs to 18 residues. V shed 0 bases and J 2 bases; nucleotides not matched to a gene: 10. CDR3 residues: CASSPPGSGGGAYNEQFF. For the CDR3, the DNA is TGTGCCAGCTCACCACCGGGGTCTGGCGGGGGAGCCTACAATGAGCAGTTCTTC.

There are many counts of this clonotype. The J gene is TRBJ1-5, the V gene TRBV7-2; a possible D gene is TRBD1 (5 bases). CDR3 length equals 15 residues. V lost 1 base and J 7 bases, leaving 14 bases between the germline ends. CDR1 and CDR2 (germline): SGHTA, FQGNSA. The CDR3 DNA reads as TGTGCCAGCAGCTTAGGAGGGGTGGAGGGACAGCCCCAGCATTTT. Protein: CASSLGGVEGQPQHF. Complete variable domain (other parts from reference TRBV7-2 and TRBJ1-5): GAGVSQSPSNKVTEKGKDVELRCDPISGHTALYWYRQSLGQGLEFLIYFQGNSAPDKSGLPSDRFSAERTGGSVSTLTIQRTQQEDSAVYLCASSLGGVEGQPQHFGDGTRLSIL.